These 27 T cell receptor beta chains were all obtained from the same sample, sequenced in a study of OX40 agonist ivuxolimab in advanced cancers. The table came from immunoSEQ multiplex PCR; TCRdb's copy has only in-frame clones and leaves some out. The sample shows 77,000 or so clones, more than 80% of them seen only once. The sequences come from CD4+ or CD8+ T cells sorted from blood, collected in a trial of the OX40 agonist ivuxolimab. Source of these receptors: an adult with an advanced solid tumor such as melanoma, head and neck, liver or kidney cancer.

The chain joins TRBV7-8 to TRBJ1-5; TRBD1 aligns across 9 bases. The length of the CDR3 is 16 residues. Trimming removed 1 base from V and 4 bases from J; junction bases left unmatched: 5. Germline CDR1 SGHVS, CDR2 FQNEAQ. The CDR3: CASSLVRQGVNQPQHF. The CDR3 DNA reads TGTGCCAGCAGCTTAGTAAGACAGGGGGTAAATCAGCCCCAGCATTTT.

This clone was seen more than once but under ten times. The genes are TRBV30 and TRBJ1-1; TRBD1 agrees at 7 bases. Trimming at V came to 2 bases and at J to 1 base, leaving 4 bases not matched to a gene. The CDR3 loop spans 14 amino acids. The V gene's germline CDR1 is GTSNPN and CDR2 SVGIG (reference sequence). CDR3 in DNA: TGTGCCTGGAGTCGCCGGGACAGGAACACTGAAGCTTTCTTT. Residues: CAWSRRDRNTEAFF.

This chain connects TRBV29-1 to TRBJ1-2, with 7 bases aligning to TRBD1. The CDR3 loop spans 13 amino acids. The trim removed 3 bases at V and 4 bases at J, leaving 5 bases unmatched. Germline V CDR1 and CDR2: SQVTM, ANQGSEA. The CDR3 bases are TGCAGCGTTGAGGGACAGCCTTTCTATGGCTACACCTTC. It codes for CSVEGQPFYGYTF.

The chain's CDR3 is CASSLGNQGYQPQHF. CDR3 sequence (DNA): TGTGCCAGCAGTTTAGGTAACCAGGGCTATCAGCCCCAGCATTTT. V gene TRBV28 combines with J gene TRBJ1-5; D is possibly TRBD1 (5 bases). CDR3 size: 15 residues. Germline V gene sequence: CDR1 MDHEN, CDR2 SYDVKM. Trimming removed 2 bases from V and 5 bases from J, with 13 bases in between.

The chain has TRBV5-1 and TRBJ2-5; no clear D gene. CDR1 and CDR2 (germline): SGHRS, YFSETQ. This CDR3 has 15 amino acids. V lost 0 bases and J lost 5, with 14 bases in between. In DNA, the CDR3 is TGCGCCAGCAGCTTGGGGTCGTTGGGTGGGGAGACCCAGTACTTC. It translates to CASSLGSLGGETQYF.

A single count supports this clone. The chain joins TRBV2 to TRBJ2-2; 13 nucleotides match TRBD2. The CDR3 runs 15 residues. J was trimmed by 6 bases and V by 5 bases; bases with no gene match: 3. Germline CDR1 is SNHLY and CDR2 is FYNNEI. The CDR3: CASSRLAGGPGELFF. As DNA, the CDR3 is TGTGCCAGCAGTAGACTAGCGGGGGGCCCCGGGGAGCTGTTTTTT.

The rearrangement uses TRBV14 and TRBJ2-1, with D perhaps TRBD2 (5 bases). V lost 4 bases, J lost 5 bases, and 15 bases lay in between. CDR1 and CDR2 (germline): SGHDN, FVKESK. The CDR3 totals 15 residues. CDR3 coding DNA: TGTGCCAGCAGCCCCTCGGGCGGGTCCCACAATGAGCAGTTCTTC. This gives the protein CASSPSGGSHNEQFF.

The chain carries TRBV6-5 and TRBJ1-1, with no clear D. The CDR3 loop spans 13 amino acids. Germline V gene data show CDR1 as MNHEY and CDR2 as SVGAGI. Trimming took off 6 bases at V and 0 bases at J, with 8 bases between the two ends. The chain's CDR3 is CASSARLNTEAFF. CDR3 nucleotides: TGTGCCAGCAGCGCAAGACTGAACACTGAAGCTTTCTTT.

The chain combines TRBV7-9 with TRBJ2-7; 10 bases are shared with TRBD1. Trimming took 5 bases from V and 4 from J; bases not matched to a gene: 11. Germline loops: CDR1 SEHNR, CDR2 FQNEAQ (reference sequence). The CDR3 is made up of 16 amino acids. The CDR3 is CASSPRQGAGQYEQYF. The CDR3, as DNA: TGTGCCAGCAGCCCCCGACAGGGGGCGGGCCAATACGAGCAGTACTTC. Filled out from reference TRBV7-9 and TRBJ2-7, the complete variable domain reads DTGVSQNPRHKITKRGQNVTFRCDPISEHNRLYWYRQTLGQGPEFLTYFQNEAQLEKSRLLSDRFSAERPKGSFSTLEIQRTEQGDSAMYLCASSPRQGAGQYEQYFGPGTRLTVT.

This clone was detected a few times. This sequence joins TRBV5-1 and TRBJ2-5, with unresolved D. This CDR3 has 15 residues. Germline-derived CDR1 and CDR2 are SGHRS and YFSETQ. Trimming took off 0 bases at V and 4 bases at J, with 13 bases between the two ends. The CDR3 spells CASSLDLLFGETQYF. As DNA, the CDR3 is TGCGCCAGCAGCTTGGACCTCCTCTTTGGAGAGACCCAGTACTTC.

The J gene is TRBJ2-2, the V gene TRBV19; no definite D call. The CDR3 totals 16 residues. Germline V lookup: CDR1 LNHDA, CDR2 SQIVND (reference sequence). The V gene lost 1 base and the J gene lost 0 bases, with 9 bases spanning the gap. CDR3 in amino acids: CASSIVGFANTGELFF. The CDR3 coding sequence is TGTGCCAGTAGTATAGTGGGCTTCGCGAACACCGGGGAGCTGTTTTTT.

CDR3 sequence (DNA): TGTGCCGGGCGTGGCGGGCGGTCCTACGAGCAGTACTTC. Translating gives CAGRGGRSYEQYF. V is TRBV6-1 and J is TRBJ2-7; weak D call: TRBD2 (5 bases). The V and J ends lost 11 bases and 1 base respectively, with 15 bases between them. There are 13 residues in the CDR3. The V gene's germline CDR1 is MNHNS and CDR2 SASEGT.

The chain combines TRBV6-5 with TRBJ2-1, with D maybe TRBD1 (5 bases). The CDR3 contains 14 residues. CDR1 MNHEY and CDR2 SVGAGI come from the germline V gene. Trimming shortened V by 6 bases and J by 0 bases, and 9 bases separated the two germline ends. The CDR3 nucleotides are TGTGCCAGCAGCCGACAGAGCTCCTACAATGAGCAGTTCTTC. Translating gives CASSRQSSYNEQFF.

CDR3 nucleotides: TGTGCCAGCATTCGGCGCACAGATACGCAGTATTTT. It is translated as CASIRRTDTQYF. The genes are TRBV21-1 and TRBJ2-3. TRBV21-1 is listed as a pseudogene. The CDR3 consists of 12 residues.

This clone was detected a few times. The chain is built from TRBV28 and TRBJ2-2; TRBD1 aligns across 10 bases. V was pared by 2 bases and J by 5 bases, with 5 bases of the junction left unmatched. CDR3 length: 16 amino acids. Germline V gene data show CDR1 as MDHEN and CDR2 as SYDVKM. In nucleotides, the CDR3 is TGTGCCAGCAGTTTACCCGGACAGGGGGGAACCGGGGAGCTGTTTTTT. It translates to CASSLPGQGGTGELFF. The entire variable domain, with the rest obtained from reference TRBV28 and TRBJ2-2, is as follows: DVKVTQSSRYLVKRTGEKVFLECVQDMDHENMFWYRQDPGLGLRLIYFSYDVKMKEKGDIPEGYSVSREKKERFSLILESASTNQTSMYLCASSLPGQGGTGELFFGEGSRLTVL.

The CDR3 spells CASSDRAPNYGYTF. Written as DNA, the CDR3 is TGTGCCAGCAGCGACAGGGCCCCTAACTATGGCTACACCTTC. This chain joins TRBV28 and TRBJ1-2; 7 nucleotides align to TRBD1. J gave up 0 bases and V 6 bases, and 4 bases lay outside the gene matches. CDR3 length: 14 residues. CDR1 is MDHEN and CDR2 is SYDVKM in the germline V gene.

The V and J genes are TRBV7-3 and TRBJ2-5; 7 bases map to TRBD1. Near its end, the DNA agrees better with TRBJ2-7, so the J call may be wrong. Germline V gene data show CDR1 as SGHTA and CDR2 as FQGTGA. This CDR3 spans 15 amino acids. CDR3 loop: CASSLLTGITYEQYF. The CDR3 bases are TGTGCCAGCAGCTTACTGACAGGGATCACCTACGAGCAGTACTTC.

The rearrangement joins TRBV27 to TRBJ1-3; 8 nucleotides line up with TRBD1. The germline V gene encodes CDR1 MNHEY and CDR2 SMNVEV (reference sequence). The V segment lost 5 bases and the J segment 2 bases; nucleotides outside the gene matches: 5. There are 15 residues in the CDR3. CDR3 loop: CASSTQGQAGNTIYF. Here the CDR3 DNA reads TGTGCCAGCAGTACTCAGGGACAGGCTGGAAACACCATATATTTT.

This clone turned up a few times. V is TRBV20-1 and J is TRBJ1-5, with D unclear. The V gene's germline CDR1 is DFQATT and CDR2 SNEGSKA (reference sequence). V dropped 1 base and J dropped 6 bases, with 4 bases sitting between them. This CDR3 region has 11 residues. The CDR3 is CSARAGQPQHF. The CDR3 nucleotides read TGCAGTGCTAGAGCCGGTCAGCCCCAGCATTTT.

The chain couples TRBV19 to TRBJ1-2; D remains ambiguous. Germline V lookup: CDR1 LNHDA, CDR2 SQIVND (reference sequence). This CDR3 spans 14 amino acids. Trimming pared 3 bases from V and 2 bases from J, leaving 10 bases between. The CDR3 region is CASSIQAGNYGYTF. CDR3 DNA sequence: TGTGCCAGTAGTATTCAGGCAGGCAACTATGGCTACACCTTC.

This CDR3 reads CASSYGGGLVDTQYF. The CDR3 coding sequence is TGTGCCAGCAGTTACGGGGGGGGATTGGTAGATACGCAGTATTTT. J is TRBJ2-3 and V is TRBV6-5; 7 bases fit TRBD2. The V gene's germline CDR1 is MNHEY and CDR2 SVGAGI. This CDR3 contains 15 residues. V dropped 2 bases and J dropped 5; count of bases not matched to a gene: 7.

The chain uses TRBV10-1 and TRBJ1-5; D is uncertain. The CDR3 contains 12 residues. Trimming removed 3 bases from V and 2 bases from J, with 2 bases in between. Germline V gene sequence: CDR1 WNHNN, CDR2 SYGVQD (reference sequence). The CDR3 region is CASSEGNQPQHF. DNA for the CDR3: TGCGCCAGCAGTGAAGGCAATCAGCCCCAGCATTTT.

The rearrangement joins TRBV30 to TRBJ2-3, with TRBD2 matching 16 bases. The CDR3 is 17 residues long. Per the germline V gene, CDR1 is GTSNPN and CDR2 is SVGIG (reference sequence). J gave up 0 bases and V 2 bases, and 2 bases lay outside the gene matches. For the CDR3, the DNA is TGTGCCTGGAGTCGGGGACTAGCGGGGGGGAGCACAGATACGCAGTATTTT. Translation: CAWSRGLAGGSTDTQYF.

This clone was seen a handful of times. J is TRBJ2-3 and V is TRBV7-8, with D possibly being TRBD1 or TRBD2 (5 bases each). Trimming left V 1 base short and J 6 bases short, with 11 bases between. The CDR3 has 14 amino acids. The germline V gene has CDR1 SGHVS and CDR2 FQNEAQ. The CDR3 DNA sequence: TGTGCCAGCAGCTTAGGAGGGGTGTGGGATACGCAGTATTTT. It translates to CASSLGGVWDTQYF.

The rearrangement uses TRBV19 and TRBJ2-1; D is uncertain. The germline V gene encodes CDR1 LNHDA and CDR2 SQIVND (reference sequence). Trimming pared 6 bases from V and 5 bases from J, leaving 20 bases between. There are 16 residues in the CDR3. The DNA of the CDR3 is TGTGCCAGTAGAATGACTCTTCAAATGGGGAACAATGAGCAGTTCTTC. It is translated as CASRMTLQMGNNEQFF. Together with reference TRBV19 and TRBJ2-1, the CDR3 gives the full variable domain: DGGITQSPKYLFRKEGQNVTLSCEQNLNHDAMYWYRQDPGQGLRLIYYSQIVNDFQKGDIAEGYSVSREKKESFPLTVTSAQKNPTAFYLCASRMTLQMGNNEQFFGPGTRLTVL.

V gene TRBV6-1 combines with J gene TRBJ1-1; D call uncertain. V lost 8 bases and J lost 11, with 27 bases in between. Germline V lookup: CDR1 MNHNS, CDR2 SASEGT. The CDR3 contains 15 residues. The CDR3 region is CASLPRRQAPQEAFF. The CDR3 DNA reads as TGTGCCAGCCTCCCCCGACGGCAGGCTCCGCAGGAGGCTTTCTTT.

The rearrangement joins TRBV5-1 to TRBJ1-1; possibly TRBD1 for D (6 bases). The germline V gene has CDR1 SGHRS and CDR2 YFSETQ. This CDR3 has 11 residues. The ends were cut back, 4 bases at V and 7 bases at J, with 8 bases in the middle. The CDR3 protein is CASSQGFEAFF. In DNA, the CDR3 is TGCGCCAGCAGCCAGGGGTTTGAAGCTTTCTTT.